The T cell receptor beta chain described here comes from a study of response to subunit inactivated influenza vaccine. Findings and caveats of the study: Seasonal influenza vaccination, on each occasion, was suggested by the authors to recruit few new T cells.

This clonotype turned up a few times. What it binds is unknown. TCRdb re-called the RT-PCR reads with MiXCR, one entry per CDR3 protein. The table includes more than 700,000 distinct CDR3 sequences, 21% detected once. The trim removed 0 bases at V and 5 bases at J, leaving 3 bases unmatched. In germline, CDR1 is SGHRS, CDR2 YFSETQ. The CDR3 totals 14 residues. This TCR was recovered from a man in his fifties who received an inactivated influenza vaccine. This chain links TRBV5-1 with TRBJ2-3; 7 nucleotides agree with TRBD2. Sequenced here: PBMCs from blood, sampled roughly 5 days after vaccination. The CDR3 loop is CASSLAGREDTQYF. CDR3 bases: TGCGCCAGCAGCTTGGCTGGGAGGGAAGATACGCAGTATTTT.